The 30 T cell receptor beta chains reported below all come from one sample, sequenced in a study of technical replicates of blood from a handful of donors. Here immunoSEQ multiplex PCR was the method, and the copy in TCRdb shows in-frame clones only, minus some. The top ten clones hold approximately 0.39% of a sample with some 82,000 clones, about 93% of them seen once. The specimen was T cells isolated from PBMCs. The source of these receptors is a human donor in good health.

The chain links TRBV13 to TRBJ2-4; TRBD1 aligns across 9 bases. V was pared by 5 bases and J by 7 bases, with 6 bases of the junction left unmatched. CDR1 PRHDT and CDR2 FYEKMQ come from the germline V gene (reference sequence). The CDR3 has 14 residues. This CDR3 reads CASSPGTGKNIQYF. As DNA, the CDR3 is TGTGCCAGCAGCCCGGGGACAGGGAAGAACATTCAGTACTTC.

The chain couples TRBV28 to TRBJ1-2, with 10 positions matching TRBD1. The trim removed 6 bases at V and 4 bases at J, leaving 5 bases unmatched. Germline V lookup: CDR1 MDHEN, CDR2 SYDVKM. This CDR3 contains 14 residues. The CDR3 nucleotides read TGTGCCAGCAGACCGACAGGGGGCGCCTATGGCTACACCTTC. Encoded protein: CASRPTGGAYGYTF.

The V gene is TRBV9, the J gene TRBJ1-2; D uncertain. The CDR3 is 14 amino acids. Per the germline V gene, CDR1 is SGDLS and CDR2 is YYNGEE. Between the trimmed V and J ends, which lost 3 bases and 3 bases, there was a span of 12 bases. The CDR3 loop reads CASSAETDYYGYTF. DNA of the CDR3: TGTGCCAGCAGCGCCGAGACGGACTACTATGGCTACACCTTC.

The chain uses TRBV29-1 and TRBJ2-7; D may be TRBD1 (5 bases). CDR1 is SQVTM and CDR2 is ANQGSEA in the germline V gene. V was pared by 8 bases and J by 6 bases, with 17 bases between. The CDR3 covers 12 residues. The CDR3 bases are TGCAGCTTCGCAGCTCAGGGTAGCGAGCAGTACTTC. It yields the protein CSFAAQGSEQYF.

This chain links TRBV19 with TRBJ2-7; a possible D gene is TRBD2 (6 bases). Germline CDR1 and CDR2: LNHDA and SQIVND (reference sequence). The CDR3 is 15 amino acids. V was trimmed by 4 bases and J by 0 bases, leaving 13 bases between them. The CDR3 loop reads CASSTIFSGSYEQYF. CDR3 DNA: TGTGCCAGTAGTACAATATTTAGCGGCTCCTACGAGCAGTACTTC. The full variable domain, with the rest looked up from reference TRBV19 and TRBJ2-7, is DGGITQSPKYLFRKEGQNVTLSCEQNLNHDAMYWYRQDPGQGLRLIYYSQIVNDFQKGDIAEGYSVSREKKESFPLTVTSAQKNPTAFYLCASSTIFSGSYEQYFGPGTRLTVT.

The rearrangement uses TRBV27 and TRBJ2-7; D uncertain. Trimming removed 0 bases from V and 0 bases from J, with 9 bases in between. The CDR3 extends over 15 amino acids. Germline-derived CDR1 and CDR2 are MNHEY and SMNVEV (reference sequence). The CDR3 DNA follows: TGTGCCAGCAGTTTATCTCGCGCATCCTCCTACGAGCAGTACTTC. It codes for CASSLSRASSYEQYF.

The sample holds one count of this clone. The V call is TRBV2, the J call TRBJ1-3; TRBD1 matches 9 bases. This CDR3 comprises 15 residues. Trimming removed 0 bases from V and 7 bases from J; junction bases left unmatched: 4. Germline assignment: CDR1 SNHLY and CDR2 FYNNEI. The CDR3 DNA reads as TGTGCCAGCAGTGAAGCGCTTGGGACAGGGAACACCATATATTTT. Amino acids: CASSEALGTGNTIYF.

This chain links TRBV30 with TRBJ2-5; tentatively, D is TRBD2 (6 bases). Trimming took 5 bases from V and 4 from J, leaving 20 bases between them. The CDR3 is made up of 15 amino acids. CDR1 and CDR2 (germline): GTSNPN, SVGIG (reference sequence). The CDR3 DNA reads TGTGCCTGGGTGACGGGAGCGGGTCGAACAGAGACCCAGTACTTC. Translating it yields CAWVTGAGRTETQYF. The variable domain in full, completed from reference TRBV30 and TRBJ2-5, reads SQTIHQWPATLVQPVGSPLSLECTVEGTSNPNLYWYRQAAGRGLQLLFYSVGIGQISSEVPQNLSASRPQDRQFILSSKKLLLSDSGFYLCAWVTGAGRTETQYFGPGTRLLVL.

The V gene is TRBV7-9, the J gene TRBJ1-2; D may be TRBD1 (6 bases). This CDR3 contains 14 residues. V lost 1 base and J lost 1, with 7 bases in between. The germline V gene has CDR1 SEHNR and CDR2 FQNEAQ (reference sequence). The CDR3 loop is CASSLGQDNYGYTF. For the CDR3, the DNA is TGTGCCAGCAGCTTAGGACAGGATAACTATGGCTACACCTTC.

The V and J genes are TRBV4-3 and TRBJ2-2, with D perhaps matching TRBD1 (6 bases). Trimming pared 0 bases from V and 3 bases from J, leaving 8 bases between. Germline values: CDR1 LGHNA, CDR2 YSLEER. The CDR3 length is 15 residues. The CDR3 loop reads CASSQDTGYTGELFF. CDR3 in DNA: TGCGCCAGCAGCCAAGATACAGGGTACACCGGGGAGCTGTTTTTT.

In its sample, this clone was seen a few times. The chain recombines TRBV2 with TRBJ1-1; D remains unclear. Germline loops: CDR1 SNHLY, CDR2 FYNNEI. The CDR3 has 14 residues. V was trimmed by 2 bases and J by 5 bases, leaving 12 bases between them. The CDR3: CASSEWVGETEAFF. In nucleotides, the CDR3 is TGTGCCAGCAGTGAATGGGTGGGAGAAACTGAAGCTTTCTTT.

CDR3 region: CSVVKGMNTEAFF. CDR3 DNA: TGCAGCGTTGTAAAGGGGATGAACACTGAAGCTTTCTTT. The gene calls are TRBV29-1 and TRBJ1-1, with D tentatively TRBD1 (5 bases). The CDR3 runs 13 residues. Germline V gives CDR1 SQVTM, CDR2 ANQGSEA. The ends were cut back, 4 bases at V and 0 bases at J, with 9 bases in the middle.

The DNA for the CDR3 is TGTGCCAGCAGCTTGGCAGGGGTTGGCTATGGCTACACCTTC. As protein: CASSLAGVGYGYTF. The chain couples TRBV5-5 to TRBJ1-2; TRBD1 is a possible D gene (6 bases). V shed 0 bases and J shed 4 bases, with 10 bases lying between them. CDR3 length: 14 amino acids. Per germline, CDR1 SGHKS and CDR2 YYEKEE (reference sequence).

The V call is TRBV4-1, the J call TRBJ1-1, with 10 positions matching TRBD1. This CDR3 is 16 amino acids long. Per the germline V gene, CDR1 is MGHRA and CDR2 is YSYEKL. Germline trimming cut 1 base from V and 0 bases from J; bases unmatched to any gene: 2. This CDR3 reads CASSQGTGGMNTEAFF. Written as DNA, the CDR3 is TGCGCCAGCAGCCAAGGGACAGGGGGTATGAACACTGAAGCTTTCTTT.

The chain employs TRBV27 and TRBJ1-4; 7 bases fit TRBD1. The CDR3 length is 18 residues. J gave up 0 bases and V 3 bases, and 10 bases lay outside the gene matches. Looked up from germline, CDR1 is MNHEY and CDR2 is SMNVEV (reference sequence). The CDR3 nucleotides read TGTGCCAGCAGTTTGCCGACAGGGAGTGATACAACTAATGAAAAACTGTTTTTT. Its translation: CASSLPTGSDTTNEKLFF.

This clone was recorded once. This chain joins TRBV6-1 and TRBJ2-7; the match to TRBD2 covers 9 bases. Germline V CDR1 and CDR2: MNHNS, SASEGT. The V segment lost 7 bases and the J segment 4 bases; nucleotides outside the gene matches: 5. This CDR3 has 13 residues. This CDR3 reads CASNSGSRYEQYF. In DNA, the CDR3 is TGTGCCAGCAATAGCGGGAGTCGTTACGAGCAGTACTTC.

DNA for the CDR3: TGCACCAGCAGCCAAGATCGTAACACTAGCGGATACAATGAGCAGTTCTTC. Translating it yields CTSSQDRNTSGYNEQFF. The chain has TRBV1 and TRBJ2-1; no check of the table's D call, TRBD2, against the DNA was made. TRBV1 is classified as a pseudogene. The CDR3 length is 17 residues.

This clone turned up a few times. Here the CDR3 DNA reads TGTGCCAGCAGTCCTTGGGGCGGGGGCGCTTTCTTT. Translating gives CASSPWGGGAFF. The chain links TRBV7-9 to TRBJ1-1; D is possibly TRBD1 (6 bases). This CDR3 is built from 12 residues. V dropped 6 bases and J dropped 11 bases, with 16 bases sitting between them. Per the germline V gene, CDR1 is SEHNR and CDR2 is FQNEAQ (reference sequence).

This chain joins TRBV27 and TRBJ2-5; 10 bases map to TRBD2. The V and J ends lost 5 bases and 0 bases, in that order; junction bases with no gene match: 6. This CDR3 has 16 residues. The germline V gene encodes CDR1 MNHEY and CDR2 SMNVEV (reference sequence). The CDR3 protein is CASSRTSGKYQETQYF. The DNA of the CDR3 is TGTGCCAGCAGTAGGACTAGCGGTAAATACCAAGAGACCCAGTACTTC.

This clone was detected only a few times. The rearrangement links TRBV2 to TRBJ2-7, with unresolved D. The CDR3 spans 12 residues. CDR1 is SNHLY and CDR2 is FYNNEI in the germline V gene. Trimming removed 7 bases from V and 5 bases from J, with 12 bases in between. The CDR3 region has the DNA TGTGCCAGCAACCCCACCTATAACGAGCAGTACTTC. This codes for CASNPTYNEQYF.

The sample holds one count of this clone. CDR3 nucleotide sequence: TGTGCCAGCAGTGATTCGGGGTACACCGGGGAGCTGTTTTTT. The encoded protein is CASSDSGYTGELFF. The gene calls are TRBV6-1 and TRBJ2-2, with D possibly matching TRBD2 (5 bases). Germline loops: CDR1 MNHNS, CDR2 SASEGT. The length of the CDR3 is 14 residues. V gave up 3 bases and J gave up 3 bases, with 8 bases separating them.

The V call is TRBV4-1, the J call TRBJ2-7; D is perhaps TRBD2 (6 bases). Between the trimmed V and J ends, which lost 5 bases and 2 bases, there was a span of 16 bases. The length of the CDR3 is 15 residues. Germline V lookup: CDR1 MGHRA, CDR2 YSYEKL. CDR3 amino acids: CASSLEGLGTYEQYF. For the CDR3, the DNA is TGCGCCAGCAGCTTGGAGGGACTCGGCACCTACGAGCAGTACTTC.

The chain recombines TRBV28 with TRBJ2-3; D might be TRBD1 (6 bases). Trimming left V 6 bases short and J 5 bases short, with 18 bases between. CDR3 length: 15 amino acids. Germline CDR1 and CDR2: MDHEN and SYDVKM. The CDR3, as DNA: TGTGCCAGCAGGCCCAGGGGCGCTGGGGAAGATACGCAGTATTTT. Translation gives CASRPRGAGEDTQYF. Full variable domain (remainder filled in from reference TRBV28 and TRBJ2-3): DVKVTQSSRYLVKRTGEKVFLECVQDMDHENMFWYRQDPGLGLRLIYFSYDVKMKEKGDIPEGYSVSREKKERFSLILESASTNQTSMYLCASRPRGAGEDTQYFGPGTRLTVL.

V is TRBV27 and J is TRBJ1-5; D possibly corresponds to TRBD1 (6 bases). V dropped 2 bases and J dropped 4 bases, with 6 bases sitting between them. The CDR3 contains 13 residues. The germline V gene encodes CDR1 MNHEY and CDR2 SMNVEV (reference sequence). The CDR3 bases are TGTGCCAGCAGTTTAACAGGGAATCAGCCCCAGCATTTT. Translation gives CASSLTGNQPQHF.

This clone was observed a single time. The chain uses TRBV19 and TRBJ2-2; D possibly corresponds to TRBD2 (6 bases). CDR3 length: 14 amino acids. The V and J ends lost 10 bases and 0 bases respectively, with 12 bases between them. Germline V CDR1 and CDR2: LNHDA, SQIVND (reference sequence). As DNA, the CDR3 is TGTGCCACGACGGGGGAGCCGAACACCGGGGAGCTGTTTTTT. The encoded protein is CATTGEPNTGELFF.

The rearrangement uses TRBV18 and TRBJ2-7; TRBD1 agrees at 7 bases. Germline V gives CDR1 KGHSH, CDR2 LQKENI. This CDR3 region has 13 residues. V lost 6 bases, J lost 0 bases, and 2 bases stayed unmatched. The CDR3 spells CASSTGNSYEQYF. The DNA for the CDR3 is TGTGCCAGCTCGACAGGGAACTCCTACGAGCAGTACTTC.

The rearrangement joins TRBV28 to TRBJ1-2; unclear D gene. Germline values: CDR1 MDHEN, CDR2 SYDVKM. Trimming removed 0 bases from V and 8 bases from J, with 7 bases in between. CDR3 length: 12 residues. The CDR3 sequence: CASSLWAGGYTF. CDR3 DNA sequence: TGTGCCAGCAGTTTATGGGCGGGCGGCTACACCTTC.

The chain has TRBV4-3 and TRBJ2-7; TRBD1 matches at 9 bases. The V segment lost 3 bases and the J segment 2 bases; nucleotides outside the gene matches: 5. The CDR3 totals 15 residues. Germline loops: CDR1 LGHNA, CDR2 YSLEER. The CDR3 loop is CASSQGTGIPYEQYF. As DNA, the CDR3 is TGCGCCAGCAGCCAGGGGACAGGGATTCCCTACGAGCAGTACTTC.

The chain couples TRBV4-2 to TRBJ2-7; TRBD2 agrees at 8 bases. The trim removed 3 bases at V and 6 bases at J, leaving 7 bases unmatched. The CDR3 consists of 14 residues. Germline CDR1 LGHNA, CDR2 YNFKEQ. The CDR3 here is CASSHEGLVVEQYF. For the CDR3, the DNA is TGTGCCAGCAGCCACGAGGGACTAGTTGTCGAGCAGTACTTC.

This clone was observed once. The chain uses TRBV29-1 and TRBJ1-3; the D is unclear. Trimming took off 4 bases at V and 4 bases at J, with 11 bases between the two ends. This CDR3 is 13 amino acids long. Germline V gene data show CDR1 as SQVTM and CDR2 as ANQGSEA. CDR3 in amino acids: CSVGQGLGNTIYF. The CDR3 bases are TGCAGCGTTGGACAAGGCCTAGGAAACACCATATATTTT. The whole variable domain, filled in from reference TRBV29-1 and TRBJ1-3, reads SAVISQKPSRDICQRGTSLTIQCQVDSQVTMMFWYRQQPGQSLTLIATANQGSEATYESGFVIDKFPISRPNLTFSTLTVSNMSPEDSSIYLCSVGQGLGNTIYFGEGSWLTVV.